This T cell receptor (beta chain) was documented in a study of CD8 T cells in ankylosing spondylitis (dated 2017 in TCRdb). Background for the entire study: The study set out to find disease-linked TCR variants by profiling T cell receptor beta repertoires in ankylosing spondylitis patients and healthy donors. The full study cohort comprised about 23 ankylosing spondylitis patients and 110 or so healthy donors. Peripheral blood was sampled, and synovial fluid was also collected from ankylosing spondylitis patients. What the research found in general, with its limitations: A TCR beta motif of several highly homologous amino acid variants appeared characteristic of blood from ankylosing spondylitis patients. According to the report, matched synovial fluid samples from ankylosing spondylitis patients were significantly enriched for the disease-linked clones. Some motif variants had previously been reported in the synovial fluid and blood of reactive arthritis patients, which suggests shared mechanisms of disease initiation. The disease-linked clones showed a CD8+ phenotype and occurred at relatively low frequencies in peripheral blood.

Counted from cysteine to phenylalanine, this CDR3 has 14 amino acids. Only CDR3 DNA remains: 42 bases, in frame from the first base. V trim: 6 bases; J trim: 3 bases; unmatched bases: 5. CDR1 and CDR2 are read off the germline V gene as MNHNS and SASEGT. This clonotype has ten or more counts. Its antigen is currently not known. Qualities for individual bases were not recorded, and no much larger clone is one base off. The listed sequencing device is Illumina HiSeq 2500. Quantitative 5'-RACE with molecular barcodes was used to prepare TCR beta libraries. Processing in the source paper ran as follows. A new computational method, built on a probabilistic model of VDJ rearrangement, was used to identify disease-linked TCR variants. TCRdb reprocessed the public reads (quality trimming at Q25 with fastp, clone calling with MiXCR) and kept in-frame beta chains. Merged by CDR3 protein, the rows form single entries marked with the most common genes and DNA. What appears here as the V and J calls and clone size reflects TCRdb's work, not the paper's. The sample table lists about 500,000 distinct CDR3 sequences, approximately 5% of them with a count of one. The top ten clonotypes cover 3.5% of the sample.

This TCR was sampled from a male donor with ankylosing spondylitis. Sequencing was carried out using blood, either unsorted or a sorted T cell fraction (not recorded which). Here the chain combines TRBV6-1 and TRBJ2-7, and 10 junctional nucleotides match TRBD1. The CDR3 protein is CASSHRTGGYEQYF. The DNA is TGTGCCAGCAGCCACCGGACAGGGGGCTACGAGCAGTACTTC.